Listed below are T cell receptor beta chains from one sample, sequenced in a study of cytomegalovirus exposure and HLA in healthy donors. Method: immunoSEQ multiplex PCR; TCRdb's copy keeps in-frame clones and lacks some. The sample yields about 120,000 clones, 77% seen once. The sequenced sample consisted of PBMCs. These receptors were taken from a man aged 50 or older in good health and CMV-seropositive. Both conserved end residues are part of each CDR3. The order of the fields is clone size, D gene, J gene, V gene, CDR3 protein, CDR3 DNA. D genes are given only for firm matches. Clone size, where shown, is once, few, many, or a class for clones that have expanded.

- TRBD2 TRBJ2-7 TRBV6-5 CASSYSGGEQYF TGTGCCAGCAGTTACTCGGGGGGGGAGCAGTACTTC
- TRBD1 TRBJ2-7 TRBV15 CATSSPWTGNEQYF TGTGCCACCAGCTCTCCCTGGACAGGGAACGAGCAGTACTTC
- - TRBJ1-5 TRBV7-9 CASSSSGSTQPQHF TGTGCCAGCAGCTCCTCGGGTTCGACGCAGCCCCAGCATTTT
- - TRBJ2-7 TRBV29-1 CSVVRDRTSEQYF TGCAGCGTTGTGCGTGACAGGACTAGCGAGCAGTACTTC
- - TRBJ1-2 TRBV29-1 CSYGTRSGGGGGYTF TGCAGTTACGGAACGCGGTCCGGCGGGGGAGGCGGCTACACCTTC
- TRBD1 TRBJ1-1 TRBV6-6 CASTRTQGAHEAFF TGTGCCAGCACTCGCACCCAGGGGGCGCATGAAGCTTTCTTT
- - TRBJ1-1 TRBV7-4 CASIVAAFF TGTGCCAGCATTGTCGCGGCTTTCTTT
- TRBD1 TRBJ1-1 TRBV18 CASSPTGGNTEAFF TGTGCCAGCTCACCGACAGGGGGGAACACTGAAGCTTTCTTT
- TRBD1 TRBJ1-1 TRBV19 CASSTRDRDMFAFF TGTGCCAGTAGTACCCGGGACAGGGATATGTTTGCTTTCTTT
- TRBD2 TRBJ2-2 TRBV10-3 CAISELAGERTGELFF TGTGCCATCAGTGAGCTAGCGGGAGAGCGGACCGGGGAGCTGTTTTTT
- TRBD1 TRBJ1-2 TRBV25-1 CASSEFQGAAGGYTF TGTGCCAGCAGTGAATTTCAGGGGGCTGCTGGCGGCTACACCTTC
few - TRBJ2-3 TRBV29-1 CSVARDIITDTQYF TGCAGCGTTGCCCGGGACATAATCACAGATACGCAGTATTTT
- - TRBJ2-5 TRBV5-8 CASSLGGRETQYF TGTGCCAGCAGCCTTGGAGGTCGAGAGACCCAGTACTTC
- TRBD1 TRBJ1-2 TRBV11-2 CASSLETGGGYTF TGTGCCAGCAGCTTGGAGACAGGGGGCGGCTACACCTTC
- - TRBJ1-2 TRBV5-1 CASSLNGAKEHGYTF TGCGCCAGCAGCTTGAACGGAGCAAAGGAGCATGGCTACACCTTC
few TRBD1 TRBJ1-1 TRBV6-6 CASTRDRGNTEAFF TGTGCCAGCACTCGGGACAGGGGTAACACTGAAGCTTTCTTT
- - TRBJ1-4 TRBV9 CASSGTVENEKLFF TGTGCCAGCAGCGGGACAGTGGAGAATGAAAAACTGTTTTTT
few - TRBJ2-3 TRBV10-3 CAISGQGSTDTQYF TGTGCCATCAGTGGGCAGGGTAGCACAGATACGCAGTATTTT
- - TRBJ1-4 TRBV7-6 CASSPRRPSSAGGEKLFF TGTGCCAGCAGCCCCCGCCGACCATCAAGCGCCGGAGGTGAAAAACTGTTTTTT
- TRBD1 TRBJ2-7 TRBV6-5 CASSRLRDREYEQYF TGTGCCAGCAGCCGACTACGGGACAGGGAATACGAGCAGTACTTC
- - TRBJ1-6 TRBV19 CASSTNPRNSPLHF TGTGCCAGTAGTACTAACCCGCGGAATTCACCCCTCCACTTT
- TRBD2 TRBJ2-7 TRBV10-1 CASSDGLALREQYF TGCGCCAGCAGTGATGGACTAGCTCTAAGAGAGCAGTACTTC
once TRBD1 TRBJ1-5 TRBV30 CAWADRVGNQPQHF TGTGCCTGGGCCGACAGGGTGGGAAATCAGCCCCAGCATTTT
- TRBD1 TRBJ1-1 TRBV2 CASSEGQPVPRNTEAFF TGTGCCAGCAGTGAGGGACAGCCTGTCCCGAGGAACACTGAAGCTTTCTTT
- TRBD2 TRBJ2-7 TRBV10-3 CAIRGTSGSYEQYF TGTGCCATCCGCGGGACTAGCGGATCGTACGAGCAGTACTTC
- TRBD1 TRBJ1-1 TRBV28 CASSSTADREEAFF TGTGCCAGCAGTTCTACGGCGGACAGGGAAGAAGCTTTCTTT
- TRBD1 TRBJ1-1 TRBV28 CASSPTGVTEAFF TGTGCCAGCAGTCCTACAGGGGTCACTGAAGCTTTCTTT
- TRBD1 TRBJ1-1 TRBV2 CASSAETGGVEAFF TGTGCCAGCAGTGCGGAGACAGGGGGCGTTGAAGCTTTCTTT
- TRBD1 TRBJ1-6 TRBV7-2 CASSPDRGSPLHF TGTGCCAGCAGCCCCGACAGGGGATCACCCCTCCACTTT
- - TRBJ2-5 TRBV5-1 CASGTQPSGETQYF TGCGCCAGCGGGACACAGCCCTCAGGGGAGACCCAGTACTTC
- TRBD1 TRBJ2-7 TRBV6-5 CASSKVRQGEQYF TGTGCCAGCAGTAAGGTACGACAGGGTGAGCAGTACTTC
- TRBD1 TRBJ2-1 TRBV7-9 CASSLGGTGFRDEQFF TGTGCCAGCAGCTTAGGCGGGACAGGGTTTCGGGATGAGCAGTTCTTC
- TRBD2 TRBJ2-7 TRBV2 CASEGEGLAGVLYEQYF TGTGCCAGCGAGGGAGAGGGACTAGCGGGAGTTCTGTACGAGCAGTACTTC
once TRBD1 TRBJ2-1 TRBV29-1 CSFSGQGAAEQFF TGCAGCTTCAGCGGCCAGGGGGCAGCTGAGCAGTTCTTC
- TRBD2 TRBJ2-7 TRBV28 CASSSQITGTRLFYEQYF TGTGCCAGCAGTTCCCAAATAACCGGGACTAGACTATTCTACGAGCAGTACTTC
- TRBD1 TRBJ2-7 TRBV27 CASSRYGTESYEQYF TGTGCCAGCAGTCGTTATGGGACAGAGTCCTACGAGCAGTACTTC
- - TRBJ2-5 TRBV5-4 CASSEMNLDGGQYF TGTGCCAGCAGCGAAATGAACCTGGATGGGGGGCAGTACTTC
few TRBD2 TRBJ2-3 TRBV7-2 CASSLGRLAGGPADTQYF TGTGCCAGCAGCTTAGGAAGATTGGCGGGAGGGCCCGCAGATACGCAGTATTTT
- - TRBJ1-2 TRBV10-3 CAIRAIRQGGYTF TGTGCCATCAGAGCCATTCGTCAGGGAGGCTACACCTTC
- - TRBJ1-1 TRBV2 CASSGSGEMNTEAFF TGTGCCAGCAGTGGGTCAGGGGAAATGAACACTGAAGCTTTCTTT
- TRBD2 TRBJ2-5 TRBV6-5 CASSSKLAVQETQYF TGTGCCAGCAGCTCCAAACTAGCGGTACAAGAGACCCAGTACTTC
- TRBD1 TRBJ1-1 TRBV6-6 CASSYQDQGAGAFF TGTGCCAGCAGTTACCAAGATCAGGGGGCTGGAGCTTTCTTT
few TRBD1 TRBJ2-7 TRBV13 CASSSGQGPRHYEQYF TGTGCCAGCAGCTCGGGACAGGGCCCACGCCACTACGAGCAGTACTTC
- TRBD1 TRBJ2-2 TRBV7-8 CASSSDRENTGELFF TGTGCCAGCAGCTCGGACAGGGAAAACACCGGGGAGCTGTTTTTT
- - TRBJ2-6 TRBV7-9 CASSSGLHSGANVLTF TGTGCCAGCAGCTCGGGACTTCACTCTGGGGCCAACGTCCTGACTTTC
- TRBD2 TRBJ2-1 TRBV27 CASSYPGLAGFEQFF TGTGCCAGCAGTTATCCGGGACTAGCGGGATTTGAGCAGTTCTTC
- - TRBJ2-1 TRBV25-1 CASSDIGGYEQFF TGTGCCAGCAGTGACATTGGGGGGTATGAGCAGTTCTTC
few TRBD2 TRBJ2-7 TRBV2 CASSEGWLAGEQYF TGTGCCAGCAGTGAAGGATGGCTAGCGGGCGAGCAGTACTTC
- TRBD1 TRBJ2-4 TRBV5-4 CASSLGQGAGDIQYF TGTGCCAGCAGCTTAGGACAGGGGGCGGGGGACATTCAGTACTTC
few - TRBJ1-4 TRBV10-3 CATGPGMGEKLFF TGTGCCACCGGGCCGGGAATGGGGGAAAAACTGTTTTTT
- TRBD1 TRBJ1-1 TRBV18 CASSLRDRDTEAFF TGTGCCAGCTCACTCCGGGACAGGGACACTGAAGCTTTCTTT
- - TRBJ1-6 TRBV9 CASSAPRGGRNENSPLHF TGTGCCAGCAGCGCCCCGAGGGGGGGGCGAAATGAGAATTCACCCCTCCACTTT
- TRBD1 TRBJ2-7 TRBV19 CATRSVTGSYEQYF TGTGCCACACGCAGTGTGACAGGGTCCTACGAGCAGTACTTC
- TRBD1 TRBJ1-2 TRBV30 CAFQGEIYGYTF TGTGCCTTTCAGGGGGAGATCTATGGCTACACCTTC
many TRBD2 TRBJ2-7 TRBV4-1 CASRMGPGLAYEQYF TGCGCCAGCAGGATGGGCCCGGGACTAGCCTACGAGCAGTACTTC
- - TRBJ1-3 TRBV6-1 CASRPQVVNTIYF TGTGCCAGCAGGCCCCAAGTAGTTAACACCATATATTTT
- - TRBJ1-3 TRBV28 CASSLLATGNTIYF TGTGCCAGCAGTTTGCTGGCAACTGGAAACACCATATATTTT
- TRBD1 TRBJ2-7 TRBV14 CASSLAGGHEQYF TGTGCCAGCAGTCTCGCAGGGGGCCACGAGCAGTACTTC
- - TRBJ2-7 TRBV19 CASTARTGKQYF TGTGCCAGTACCGCCAGAACCGGGAAGCAGTACTTC
- - TRBJ2-3 TRBV9 CASSASGNPHDTQYF TGTGCCAGCAGCGCCTCCGGGAATCCACACGATACGCAGTATTTT